Below are 6 T cell receptor beta chains sequenced from a single sample in a study of T cell changes during pregnancy in multiple sclerosis. TCRdb's table, derived via immunoSEQ multiplex PCR, lists solely in-frame clones and lacks some. Of 60,000 to 70,000 clones in the sample, around 91% were seen once. The sequenced sample was peripheral blood, obtained in the third trimester of pregnancy. Receptor source: a female donor in good health, enrolled as a control in a pregnancy study.

This rearrangement joins TRBV7-8 to TRBJ1-5, with no clear D. Trimming cost V 2 bases and J 8 bases, with 10 bases left between them. The germline V gene encodes CDR1 SGHVS and CDR2 FQNEAQ. CDR3 length equals 13 residues. The CDR3 loop is CASSLPETEPQHF. CDR3 DNA: TGTGCCAGCAGCTTACCGGAGACGGAGCCCCAGCATTTT.

The chain recombines TRBV28 with TRBJ1-4; 8 bases are shared with TRBD1. Germline trimming cut 6 bases from V and 8 bases from J; bases unmatched to any gene: 17. CDR1 and CDR2 (germline): MDHEN, SYDVKM. CDR3 length equals 17 residues. The CDR3 here is CASSERTRGRLGEKLFF. The CDR3 coding sequence is TGTGCCAGCAGCGAGAGGACCAGGGGGCGGCTTGGAGAAAAACTGTTTTTT.

The V call is TRBV19, the J call TRBJ1-1; 8 positions match TRBD1. CDR1 is LNHDA and CDR2 is SQIVND in the germline V gene (reference sequence). The CDR3 runs to 15 residues. V gave up 5 bases and J gave up 4 bases; unmatched junction bases: 9. The CDR3 bases are TGTGCCAGTAGTCCCCGAAACAGGGGGAGCACTGAAGCTTTCTTT. It encodes CASSPRNRGSTEAFF.

As DNA, the CDR3 is TGTGCCAGCAGCAACCCCGACAGCACCCAAGAGACCCAGTACTTC. Its protein product is CASSNPDSTQETQYF. This chain connects TRBV21-1 to TRBJ2-5; the D call of TRBD1 is as the table states it, not checked on the DNA. TRBV21-1 is given as a pseudogene. CDR3 length: 15 residues.

The genes are TRBV9 and TRBJ2-3; 8 positions match TRBD2. Unmatched junction bases numbered 1, after V lost 1 base and J lost 3 bases. The CDR3 is made up of 14 amino acids. Germline assignment: CDR1 SGDLS and CDR2 YYNGEE. The chain's CDR3 is CASSVSGRTDTQYF. The CDR3, as DNA: TGTGCCAGCAGCGTAAGCGGGAGAACAGATACGCAGTATTTT.

In DNA form, the CDR3 reads TGCGCCAGCAGCCAAGATGCGGTTCTACGTAGCTCCTACAATGAGCAGTTCTTC. Amino acids: CASSQDAVLRSSYNEQFF. The chain joins TRBV4-1 to TRBJ2-1; D is unclear. V was clipped by 0 bases and J by 0 bases, with 15 bases between them. CDR3 length: 18 amino acids. CDR1 and CDR2 from the germline V gene are MGHRA and YSYEKL.